This T cell receptor beta chain was recovered during a study of T cell responses to AZD1222 COVID-19 vaccine. Clones were read by immunoSEQ multiplex PCR, and TCRdb kept only the in-frame ones, dropping some. The sample lists more than 110,000 clones, under 95% occurring once. The CDR3 is made up of 14 amino acids. V gave up 5 bases and J gave up 6 bases, with 14 bases separating them. Germline V gives CDR1 MNHEY, CDR2 SMNVEV (reference sequence). The sample was peripheral blood, taken on day 0 of AZD1222 vaccination. This chain uses TRBV27 with TRBJ1-5; D is perhaps TRBD1 (5 bases). The receptor was isolated from an adult in good health. The CDR3 loop reads CASSEVGGTQPQHF. In DNA form, the CDR3 reads TGTGCCAGCAGTGAGGTTGGGGGAACTCAGCCCCAGCATTTT.